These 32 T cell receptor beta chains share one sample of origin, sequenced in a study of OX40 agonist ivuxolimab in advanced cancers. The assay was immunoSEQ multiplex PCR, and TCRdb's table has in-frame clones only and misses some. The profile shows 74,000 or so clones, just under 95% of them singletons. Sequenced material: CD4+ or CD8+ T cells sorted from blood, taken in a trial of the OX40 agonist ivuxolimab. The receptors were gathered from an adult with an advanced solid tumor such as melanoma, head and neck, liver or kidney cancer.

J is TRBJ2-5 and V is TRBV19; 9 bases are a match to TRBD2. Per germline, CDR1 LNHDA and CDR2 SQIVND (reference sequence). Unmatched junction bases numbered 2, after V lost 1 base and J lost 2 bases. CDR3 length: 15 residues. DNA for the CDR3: TGTGCCAGTAGTATAGGGACTAGCGAACAAGAGACCCAGTACTTC. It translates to CASSIGTSEQETQYF.

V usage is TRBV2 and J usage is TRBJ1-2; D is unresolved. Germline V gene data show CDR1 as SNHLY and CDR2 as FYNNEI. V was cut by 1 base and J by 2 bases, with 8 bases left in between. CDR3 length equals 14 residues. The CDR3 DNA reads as TGTGCCAGCAGTGAAGGTCGTGGGAACTATGGCTACACCTTC. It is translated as CASSEGRGNYGYTF.

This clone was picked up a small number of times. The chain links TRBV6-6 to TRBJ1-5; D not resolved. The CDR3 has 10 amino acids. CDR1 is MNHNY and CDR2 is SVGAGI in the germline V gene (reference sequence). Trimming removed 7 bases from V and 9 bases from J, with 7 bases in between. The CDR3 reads CASIARPQHF. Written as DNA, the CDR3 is TGTGCCAGCATCGCTCGGCCCCAGCATTTT.

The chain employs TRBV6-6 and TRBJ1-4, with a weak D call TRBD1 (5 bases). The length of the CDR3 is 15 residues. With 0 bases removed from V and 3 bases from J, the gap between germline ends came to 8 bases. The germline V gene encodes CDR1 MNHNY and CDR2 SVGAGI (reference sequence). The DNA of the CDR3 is TGTGCCAGCAGTTACTCGGCAGGGTCTAATGAAAAACTGTTTTTT. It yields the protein CASSYSAGSNEKLFF.

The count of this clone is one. The CDR3 sequence: CASSDRVPGSTGELFF. The CDR3 nucleotides are TGTGCCAGCAGCGACCGGGTCCCTGGGAGCACCGGGGAGCTGTTTTTT. V and J are TRBV9 and TRBJ2-2; TRBD2 is a possible D gene (5 bases). With 3 bases removed from V and 4 bases from J, the gap between germline ends came to 16 bases. In germline, CDR1 is SGDLS, CDR2 YYNGEE. There are 16 residues in the CDR3.

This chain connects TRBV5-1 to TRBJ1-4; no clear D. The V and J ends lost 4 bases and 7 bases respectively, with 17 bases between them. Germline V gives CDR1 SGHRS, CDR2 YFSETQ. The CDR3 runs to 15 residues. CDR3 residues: CASSPEDLRREKLFF. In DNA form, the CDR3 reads TGCGCCAGCAGCCCAGAGGACCTTAGGCGTGAAAAACTGTTTTTT.

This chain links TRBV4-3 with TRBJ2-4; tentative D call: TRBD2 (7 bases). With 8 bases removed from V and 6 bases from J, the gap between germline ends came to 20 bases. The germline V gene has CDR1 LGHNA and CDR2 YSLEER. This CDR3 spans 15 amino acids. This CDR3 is CASAPAGEGGNIQYF. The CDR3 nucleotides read TGCGCCAGCGCGCCGGCAGGGGAGGGCGGAAACATTCAGTACTTC.

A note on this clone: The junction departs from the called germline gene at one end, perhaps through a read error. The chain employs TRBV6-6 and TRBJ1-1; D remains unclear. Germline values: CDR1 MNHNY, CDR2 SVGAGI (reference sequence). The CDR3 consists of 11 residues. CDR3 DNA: TGTGTCAGCAGTTACTACACTGAAGCTTTCTTT. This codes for CVSSYYTEAFF.

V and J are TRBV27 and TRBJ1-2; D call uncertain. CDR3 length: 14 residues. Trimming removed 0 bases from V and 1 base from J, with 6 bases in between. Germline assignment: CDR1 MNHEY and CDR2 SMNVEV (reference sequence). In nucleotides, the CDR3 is TGTGCCAGCAGTTTATCTGGCCATAACTATGGCTACACCTTC. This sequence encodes CASSLSGHNYGYTF.

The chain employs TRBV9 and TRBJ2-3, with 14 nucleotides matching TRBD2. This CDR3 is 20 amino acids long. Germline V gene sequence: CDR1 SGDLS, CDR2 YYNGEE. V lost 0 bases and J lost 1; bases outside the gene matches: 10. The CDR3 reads CASSVGPWGLAGARTDTQYF. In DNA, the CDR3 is TGTGCCAGCAGCGTAGGTCCTTGGGGACTAGCGGGGGCCCGCACAGATACGCAGTATTTT.

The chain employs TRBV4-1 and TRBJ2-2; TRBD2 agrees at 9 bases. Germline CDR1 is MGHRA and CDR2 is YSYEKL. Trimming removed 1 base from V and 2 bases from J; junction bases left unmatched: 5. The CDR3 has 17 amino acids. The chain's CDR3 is CASSQVASGANTGELFF. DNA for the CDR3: TGCGCCAGCAGCCAAGTGGCTAGCGGGGCCAACACCGGGGAGCTGTTTTTT.

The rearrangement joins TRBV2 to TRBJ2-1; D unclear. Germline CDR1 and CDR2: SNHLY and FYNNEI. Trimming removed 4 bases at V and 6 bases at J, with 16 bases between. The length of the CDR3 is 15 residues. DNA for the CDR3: TGTGCCAGCAGTGCCGGCCTTCTCAAAACCAATGAGCAGTTCTTC. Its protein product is CASSAGLLKTNEQFF.

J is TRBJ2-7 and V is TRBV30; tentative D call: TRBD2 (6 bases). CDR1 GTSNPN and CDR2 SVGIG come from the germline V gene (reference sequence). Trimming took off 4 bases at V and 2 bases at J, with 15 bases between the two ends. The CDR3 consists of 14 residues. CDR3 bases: TGTGCCTGGATTGCGAAGGGAGGTACCTACGAGCAGTACTTC. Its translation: CAWIAKGGTYEQYF.

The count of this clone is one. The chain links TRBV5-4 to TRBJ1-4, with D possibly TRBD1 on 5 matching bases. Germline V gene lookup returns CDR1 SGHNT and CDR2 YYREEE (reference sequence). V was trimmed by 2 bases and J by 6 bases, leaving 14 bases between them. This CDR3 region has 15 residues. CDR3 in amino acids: CASSLTGPRDEKLFF. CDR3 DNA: TGTGCCAGCAGCTTAACAGGCCCAAGGGATGAAAAACTGTTTTTT.

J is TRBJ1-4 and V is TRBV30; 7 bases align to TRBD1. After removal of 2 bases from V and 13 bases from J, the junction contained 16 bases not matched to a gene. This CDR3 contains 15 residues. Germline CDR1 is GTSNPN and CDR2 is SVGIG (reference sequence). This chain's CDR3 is CAWSSTGSGVLRLFF. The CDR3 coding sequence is TGTGCCTGGAGTTCGACAGGGTCTGGGGTTTTGCGACTGTTTTTT.

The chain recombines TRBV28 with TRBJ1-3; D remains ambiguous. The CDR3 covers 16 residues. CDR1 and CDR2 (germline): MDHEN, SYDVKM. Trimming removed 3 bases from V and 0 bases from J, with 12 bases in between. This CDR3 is CASSFADTTSGNTIYF. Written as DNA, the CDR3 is TGTGCCAGCAGTTTCGCCGACACAACCTCTGGAAACACCATATATTTT.

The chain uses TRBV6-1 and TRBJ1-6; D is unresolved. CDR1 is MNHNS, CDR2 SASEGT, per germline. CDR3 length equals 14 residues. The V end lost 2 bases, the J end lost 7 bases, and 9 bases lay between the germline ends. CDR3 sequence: CASSELAANSPLHF. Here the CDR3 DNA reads TGTGCCAGCAGTGAATTAGCGGCCAATTCACCCCTCCACTTT.

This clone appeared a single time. In DNA form, the CDR3 reads TGTGCCAGCTCACAGGGGGCAGGAAACACCATATATTTT. It codes for CASSQGAGNTIYF. This chain links TRBV6-4 with TRBJ1-3; TRBD1 agrees at 9 bases. There are 13 residues in the CDR3. Trimming removed 8 bases from V and 4 bases from J; junction bases left unmatched: 3. From germline, CDR1 is MRHNA and CDR2 SNTAGT.

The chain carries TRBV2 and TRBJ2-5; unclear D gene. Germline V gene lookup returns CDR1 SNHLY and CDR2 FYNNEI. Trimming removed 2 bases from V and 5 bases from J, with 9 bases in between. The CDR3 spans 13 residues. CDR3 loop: CASSEILGETQYF. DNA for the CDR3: TGTGCCAGCAGTGAAATCCTCGGCGAGACCCAGTACTTC.

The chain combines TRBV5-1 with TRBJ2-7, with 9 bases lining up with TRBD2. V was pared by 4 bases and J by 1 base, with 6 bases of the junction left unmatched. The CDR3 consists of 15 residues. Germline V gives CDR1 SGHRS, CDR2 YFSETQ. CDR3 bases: TGCGCCAGCAGCCTTGGTACTAGCGGGTCCTACGAGCAGTACTTC. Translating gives CASSLGTSGSYEQYF.

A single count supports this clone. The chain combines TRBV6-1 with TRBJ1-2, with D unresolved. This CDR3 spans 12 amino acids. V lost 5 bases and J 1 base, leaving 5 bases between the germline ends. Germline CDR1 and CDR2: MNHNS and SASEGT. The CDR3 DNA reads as TGTGCCAGCAGTCCCAGTAACTATGGCTACACCTTC. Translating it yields CASSPSNYGYTF.

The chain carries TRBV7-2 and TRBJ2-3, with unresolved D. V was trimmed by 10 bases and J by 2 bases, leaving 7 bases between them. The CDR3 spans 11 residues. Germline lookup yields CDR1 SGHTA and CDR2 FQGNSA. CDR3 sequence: CATRTTDTQYF. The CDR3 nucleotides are TGTGCCACTAGGACCACAGATACGCAGTATTTT.

The CDR3 reads CASSEGSGDQETQYF. The CDR3, as DNA: TGTGCCAGCAGCGAGGGTAGCGGGGACCAAGAGACCCAGTACTTC. The rearrangement joins TRBV7-9 to TRBJ2-5, with TRBD2 matching over 8 bases. The CDR3 consists of 15 residues. Trimming took 5 bases from V and 0 from J; bases not matched to a gene: 5. CDR1 and CDR2 from the germline V gene are SEHNR and FQNEAQ (reference sequence).

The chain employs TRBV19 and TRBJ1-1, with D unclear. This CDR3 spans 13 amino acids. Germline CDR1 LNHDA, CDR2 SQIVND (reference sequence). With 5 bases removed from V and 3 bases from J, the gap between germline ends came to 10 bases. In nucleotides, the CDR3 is TGTGCCAGTAGTTTCAGCCTTTACACTGAAGCTTTCTTT. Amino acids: CASSFSLYTEAFF.

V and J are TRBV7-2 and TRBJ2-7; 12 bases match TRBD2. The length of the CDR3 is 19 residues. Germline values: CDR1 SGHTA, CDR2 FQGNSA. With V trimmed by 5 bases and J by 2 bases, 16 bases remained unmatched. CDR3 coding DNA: TGTGCCAGCAGCCCGCCCGGCCTAGCGGGAGGGCCGCACACCTACGAGCAGTACTTC. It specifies CASSPPGLAGGPHTYEQYF. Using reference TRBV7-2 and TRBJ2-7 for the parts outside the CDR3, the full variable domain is GAGVSQSPSNKVTEKGKDVELRCDPISGHTALYWYRQSLGQGLEFLIYFQGNSAPDKSGLPSDRFSAERTGGSVSTLTIQRTQQEDSAVYLCASSPPGLAGGPHTYEQYFGPGTRLTVT.

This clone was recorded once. In DNA form, the CDR3 reads TGTGCCAGCAGCTTAAAGCCCCCGACTAGCGGGGGGGCGCCATTCACAGATACGCAGTATTTT. Its protein is CASSLKPPTSGGAPFTDTQYF. The rearrangement joins TRBV7-3 to TRBJ2-3, with 14 bases aligning to TRBD2. Unmatched junction bases numbered 14, after V lost 1 base and J lost 2 bases. From germline, CDR1 is SGHTA and CDR2 FQGTGA. This CDR3 has 21 amino acids.

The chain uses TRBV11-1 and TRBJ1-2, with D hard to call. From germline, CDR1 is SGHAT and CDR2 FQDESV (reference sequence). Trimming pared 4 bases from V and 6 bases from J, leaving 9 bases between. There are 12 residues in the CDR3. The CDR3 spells CASSWGGHGYTF. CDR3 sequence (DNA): TGTGCCAGCAGCTGGGGTGGTCATGGCTACACCTTC.

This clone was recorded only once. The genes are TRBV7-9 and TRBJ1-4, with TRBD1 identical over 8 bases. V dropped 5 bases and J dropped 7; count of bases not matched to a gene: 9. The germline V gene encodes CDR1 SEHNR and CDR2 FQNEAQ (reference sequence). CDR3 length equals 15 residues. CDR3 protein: CASSETGAASEKLFF. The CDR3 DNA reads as TGTGCCAGCAGCGAGACAGGGGCCGCCTCTGAAAAACTGTTTTTT.

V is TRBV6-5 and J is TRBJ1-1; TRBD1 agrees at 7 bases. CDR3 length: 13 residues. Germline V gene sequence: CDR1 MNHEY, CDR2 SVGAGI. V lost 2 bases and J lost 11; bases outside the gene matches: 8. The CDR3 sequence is CASSYDRDWLAFF. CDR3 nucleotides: TGTGCCAGCAGTTACGACAGGGATTGGTTGGCTTTCTTT.

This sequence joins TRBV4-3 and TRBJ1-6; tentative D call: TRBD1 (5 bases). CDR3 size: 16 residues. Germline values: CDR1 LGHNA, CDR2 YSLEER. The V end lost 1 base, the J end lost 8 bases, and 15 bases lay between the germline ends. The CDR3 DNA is TGCGCCAGCAGCCAAGGTGGACGGTGGGGGGATTCACCCCTCCACTTT. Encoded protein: CASSQGGRWGDSPLHF.

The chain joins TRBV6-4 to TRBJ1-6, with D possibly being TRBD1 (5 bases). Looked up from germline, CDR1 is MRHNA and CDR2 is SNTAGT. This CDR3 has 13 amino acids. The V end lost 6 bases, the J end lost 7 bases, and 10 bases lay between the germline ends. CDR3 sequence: CASRGQGNSPLHF. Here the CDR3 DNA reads TGTGCCAGCAGAGGGCAGGGAAATTCACCCCTCCACTTT.

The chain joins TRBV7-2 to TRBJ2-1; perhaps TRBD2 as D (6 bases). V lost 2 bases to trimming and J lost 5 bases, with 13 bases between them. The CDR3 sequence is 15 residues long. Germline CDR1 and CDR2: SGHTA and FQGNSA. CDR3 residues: CASSLNPAGNNEQFF. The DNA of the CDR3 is TGTGCCAGCAGCTTAAATCCAGCGGGCAACAATGAGCAGTTCTTC.